The clone carrying this T cell receptor (beta chain) has only a few counts. This sample is drawn from a study of CD8 T cells in Susac syndrome. The multiple sclerosis controls were treatment-naive patients, and their relapsing-remitting disease was stable or active. This CDR3 contains 14 residues. The V gene's germline CDR1 is MDHEN and CDR2 SYDVKM. Trimming removed 2 bases at V and 7 bases at J, with 12 bases between. RNA, at about 0.45 to 1 ug, was reverse transcribed with random hexamers. Amplification of TCR beta CDR3 used immunoSEQ multiplex PCR across 54 Vbeta and 13 Jbeta. One entry per CDR3 protein results from TCRdb running MiXCR on the immunoSEQ multiplex PCR reads. The sample lists a few hundred thousand distinct CDR3 sequences, roughly 85% seen once, with around 0.2% in the top ten.

Sample: CD8+ T cells from PBMCs. This receptor was taken from a human donor with multiple sclerosis. The chain combines TRBV28 with TRBJ1-5, with D perhaps TRBD1 (5 bases). For the CDR3, the DNA is TGTGCCAGCAGTTTACGGACGGGGGTGCAGCCCCAGCATTTT. This sequence encodes CASSLRTGVQPQHF.